Following are 27 T cell receptor beta chains from one sample sequenced in a study of T cell responses to AZD1222 COVID-19 vaccine. This table comes from immunoSEQ multiplex PCR, and its TCRdb copy is limited to in-frame clones, with some not included. The table lists roughly 100,000 clones, 80% to 90% of them singletons. Here the sequenced sample was peripheral blood, taken 28 days after the second AZD1222 dose. All receptors come from an adult who received the AZD1222 COVID-19 vaccine.

This clone was counted a single time. The rearrangement joins TRBV18 to TRBJ2-7, with D possibly TRBD1 on 5 matching bases. Trimming stripped 2 bases from V and 2 bases from J, with 7 bases between. Germline loops: CDR1 KGHSH, CDR2 LQKENI. The CDR3 contains 13 residues. CDR3 bases: TGTGCCAGCTCACCAAGGACAACCTACGAGCAGTACTTC. Encoded protein: CASSPRTTYEQYF.

This sequence joins TRBV7-3 and TRBJ2-1; D ambiguous. Trimming cost V 5 bases and J 5 bases, with 10 bases left between them. The CDR3 totals 13 residues. Looked up from germline, CDR1 is SGHTA and CDR2 is FQGTGA. For the CDR3, the DNA is TGTGCCAGCAGCCCGGATAGGAACAATGAGCAGTTCTTC. Translating gives CASSPDRNNEQFF.

The chain recombines TRBV14 with TRBJ2-7, with TRBD1 matching 9 bases. The germline V gene encodes CDR1 SGHDN and CDR2 FVKESK. With 3 bases clipped from V and 9 bases from J, the junction kept 9 bases outside the gene matches. The CDR3 sequence is 14 residues long. CDR3 coding DNA: TGTGCCAGCAGCCATCCCGGGACAGGGCTCGGGCAGTACTTC. It codes for CASSHPGTGLGQYF.

The chain links TRBV7-8 to TRBJ2-1; weak D call: TRBD2 (6 bases). With 0 bases removed from V and 9 bases from J, the gap between germline ends came to 15 bases. This CDR3 contains 15 residues. Germline values: CDR1 SGHVS, CDR2 FQNEAQ. This CDR3 reads CASSLAEGRSGEQFF. The CDR3 nucleotides read TGTGCCAGCAGCTTAGCGGAGGGCAGATCAGGTGAGCAGTTCTTC.

The chain links TRBV14 to TRBJ2-2; 8 bases fit TRBD2. The CDR3 is 19 residues long. Germline CDR1 SGHDN, CDR2 FVKESK. V dropped 0 bases and J dropped 4; count of bases not matched to a gene: 13. CDR3 DNA: TGTGCCAGCAGCCAAGAAGTGGGAGGTACTAGCGGACCCACCGGGGAGCTGTTTTTT. It yields the protein CASSQEVGGTSGPTGELFF.

This sequence joins TRBV28 and TRBJ1-4, with D possibly TRBD1 on 5 matching bases. Trimming pared 5 bases from V and 0 bases from J, leaving 10 bases between. Germline V CDR1 and CDR2: MDHEN, SYDVKM. The CDR3 is 15 residues long. CDR3 in DNA: TGTGCCAGCAGTCTACAGGCTACAACTAATGAAAAACTGTTTTTT. Translation gives CASSLQATTNEKLFF. The whole variable domain, remainder taken from reference TRBV28 and TRBJ1-4, is DVKVTQSSRYLVKRTGEKVFLECVQDMDHENMFWYRQDPGLGLRLIYFSYDVKMKEKGDIPEGYSVSREKKERFSLILESASTNQTSMYLCASSLQATTNEKLFFGSGTQLSVL.

The chain has TRBV6-5 and TRBJ2-3, with unresolved D. The CDR3 sequence is 15 residues long. Trimming cost V 4 bases and J 2 bases, with 13 bases left between them. Germline V CDR1 and CDR2: MNHEY, SVGAGI. DNA for the CDR3: TGTGCCAGCAGTTTAGCCCGGGCCCCCACAGATACGCAGTATTTT. Translated, it gives CASSLARAPTDTQYF.

The chain links TRBV9 to TRBJ2-7; a weak D match, TRBD2 (6 bases). CDR3 length: 16 residues. Trimming took 0 bases from V and 2 from J, leaving 15 bases between them. Germline V lookup: CDR1 SGDLS, CDR2 YYNGEE. The CDR3: CASSVATGTLAYEQYF. DNA of the CDR3: TGTGCCAGCAGCGTAGCAACCGGGACTCTCGCCTACGAGCAGTACTTC.

The chain recombines TRBV7-2 with TRBJ2-2; 7 nucleotides align to TRBD1. CDR3 size: 16 residues. Germline CDR1 and CDR2: SGHTA and FQGNSA. V dropped 0 bases and J dropped 7; count of bases not matched to a gene: 8. CDR3 coding DNA: TGTGCCAGCAGCTTAGCCCCTACAGGGGAAGGCGGGGAGCTGTTTTTT. It encodes CASSLAPTGEGGELFF.

V gene TRBV28 combines with J gene TRBJ1-2; D not resolved. Germline CDR1 reads MDHEN; CDR2 reads SYDVKM. V was clipped by 2 bases and J by 7 bases, with 17 bases between them. The CDR3 runs to 15 residues. CDR3 amino acids: CASSLNPARARGYTF. CDR3 nucleotide sequence: TGTGCCAGCAGTTTAAACCCCGCACGGGCGCGTGGCTACACCTTC.

J is TRBJ2-5 and V is TRBV9; either TRBD1 or TRBD2 may supply D (5 bases each). CDR1 and CDR2 from the germline V gene are SGDLS and YYNGEE. Trimming stripped 3 bases from V and 5 bases from J, with 11 bases between. The CDR3 loop spans 13 amino acids. CDR3: CASSGEGLETQYF. Written as DNA, the CDR3 is TGTGCCAGCAGCGGTGAGGGGTTGGAGACCCAGTACTTC.

CDR3 DNA sequence: TGTGCCAGAAGCCGCCCCGAGGCCAGCTCCTATAATTCACCCCTCCACTTT. Translated: CARSRPEASSYNSPLHF. The chain carries TRBV5-3 and TRBJ1-6; D is undetermined. TRBV5-3 is an ORF, with its function uncertain. With 4 bases removed from V and 0 bases from J, the gap between germline ends came to 14 bases. The CDR3 spans 17 residues.

The chain is built from TRBV7-2 and TRBJ1-3, with 8 bases matching TRBD1. Germline lookup yields CDR1 SGHTA and CDR2 FQGNSA. The CDR3 extends over 17 amino acids. Trimming cost V 4 bases and J 0 bases; bases outside gene matches: 8. CDR3 loop: CASSYTGQASSGNTIYF. As DNA, the CDR3 is TGTGCCAGCAGCTATACGGGACAGGCGAGCTCTGGAAACACCATATATTTT.

The gene calls are TRBV6-2 or TRBV6-3 and TRBJ1-1; D remains ambiguous. Germline lookup yields CDR1 MNHEY and CDR2 SVGEGT. The ends were cut back, 6 bases at V and 1 base at J, with 9 bases in the middle. The CDR3 length is 13 residues. The CDR3 spells CASSPGRNTEAFF. In DNA, the CDR3 is TGTGCCAGCAGCCCCGGGAGGAACACTGAAGCTTTCTTT.

The chain uses TRBV15 and TRBJ1-5; D is uncertain. This CDR3 has 17 residues. V was trimmed by 3 bases and J by 3 bases, leaving 18 bases between them. CDR1 is LNHNV and CDR2 is YYDKDF in the germline V gene (reference sequence). As DNA, the CDR3 is TGTGCCACCAGCAGGTCAGCTTCTGAACGGGCCAATCAGCCCCAGCATTTT. This gives the protein CATSRSASERANQPQHF.

In the case of this clone: The same CDR3 can be traced to other DNA sequences in this sample. The V call is TRBV18, the J call TRBJ1-1; 8 bases align to TRBD1. J gave up 5 bases and V 6 bases, and 8 bases lay outside the gene matches. The germline CDR1 and CDR2 sequences are KGHSH and LQKENI. The CDR3 loop spans 14 amino acids. In DNA form, the CDR3 reads TGTGCCAGCTCCCTCGGACAGGGAGGGACTGAAGCTTTCTTT. It specifies CASSLGQGGTEAFF.

The gene calls are TRBV28 and TRBJ2-5, with 8 bases fitting TRBD1. Trimming removed 8 bases from V and 6 bases from J; junction bases left unmatched: 8. Germline CDR1 reads MDHEN; CDR2 reads SYDVKM. CDR3 length equals 13 residues. Written as DNA, the CDR3 is TGTGCCAGCTCACAGGGGGGTTCGAAGACCCAGTACTTC. This sequence encodes CASSQGGSKTQYF.

A single count supports this clone. This sequence joins TRBV29-1 and TRBJ2-7; possibly TRBD1 for D (6 bases). The CDR3 length is 12 residues. The germline CDR1 and CDR2 sequences are SQVTM and ANQGSEA. V was cut by 6 bases and J by 6 bases, with 15 bases left in between. Written as DNA, the CDR3 is TGCAGCGTCCACAGGGTAGCAGGCGAGCAGTACTTC. Translating it yields CSVHRVAGEQYF.

The rearrangement joins TRBV6-5 to TRBJ2-1; 8 nucleotides agree with TRBD2. V dropped 7 bases and J dropped 5; count of bases not matched to a gene: 7. CDR3 length: 14 amino acids. Germline assignment: CDR1 MNHEY and CDR2 SVGAGI. CDR3 protein: CASNPGLGNNEQFF. The CDR3 DNA reads TGTGCCAGCAACCCGGGACTAGGAAACAATGAGCAGTTCTTC.

The gene calls are TRBV7-2 and TRBJ2-3; TRBD2 matches 9 bases. The CDR3 has 16 amino acids. CDR1 and CDR2 (germline): SGHTA, FQGNSA. The ends lost 6 bases at V and 4 bases at J; junction bases unmatched: 11. DNA of the CDR3: TGTGCCAGCAGTTTCACCGGGACTAGCTTCGCAGATACGCAGTATTTT. This translates into CASSFTGTSFADTQYF.

The chain couples TRBV6-1 to TRBJ2-7; TRBD1 aligns across 9 bases. Germline loops: CDR1 MNHNS, CDR2 SASEGT. The CDR3 loop spans 14 amino acids. J was trimmed by 4 bases and V by 2 bases; bases with no gene match: 3. CDR3 bases: TGTGCCAGCAGTGAACGGGACAGGGTGTACGAGCAGTACTTC. Protein sequence: CASSERDRVYEQYF.

The V call is TRBV19, the J call TRBJ2-7; D might be TRBD1 (6 bases). Per the germline V gene, CDR1 is LNHDA and CDR2 is SQIVND (reference sequence). The CDR3 contains 14 residues. V was clipped by 3 bases and J by 0 bases, with 9 bases between them. As DNA, the CDR3 is TGTGCCAGTAGTATTGGACAGAGCTCCTACGAGCAGTACTTC. This sequence encodes CASSIGQSSYEQYF.

CDR3 protein: CSARGQGASGELFF. The CDR3, as DNA: TGCAGCGCCCGAGGACAGGGGGCGAGCGGGGAGCTGTTTTTT. The chain joins TRBV29-1 to TRBJ2-2, with 11 positions matching TRBD1. The V and J ends lost 7 bases and 7 bases, in that order; junction bases with no gene match: 8. This CDR3 has 14 amino acids. Germline CDR1 and CDR2: SQVTM and ANQGSEA.

The chain carries TRBV28 and TRBJ1-6, with a tentative D call TRBD1 (5 bases). CDR1 and CDR2 from the germline V gene are MDHEN and SYDVKM. Deletions cut 6 bases from V and 4 bases from J, with 16 bases between. The CDR3 spans 16 residues. For the CDR3, the DNA is TGTGCCAGCAGACTCGGCCAGGGATTATATAATTCACCCCTCCACTTT. Its protein is CASRLGQGLYNSPLHF. Together with reference TRBV28 and TRBJ1-6, the CDR3 gives the full variable domain: DVKVTQSSRYLVKRTGEKVFLECVQDMDHENMFWYRQDPGLGLRLIYFSYDVKMKEKGDIPEGYSVSREKKERFSLILESASTNQTSMYLCASRLGQGLYNSPLHFGNGTRLTVT.

This chain connects TRBV19 to TRBJ2-7; maybe TRBD1 (6 bases). The CDR3 length is 12 residues. CDR1 is LNHDA, CDR2 SQIVND, per germline (reference sequence). V was trimmed by 3 bases and J by 3 bases, leaving 6 bases between them. In nucleotides, the CDR3 is TGTGCCAGTAGTATGGACAGCTACGAGCAGTACTTC. This encodes CASSMDSYEQYF.

This rearrangement joins TRBV9 to TRBJ2-2; 7 bases are shared with TRBD2. This CDR3 is 16 amino acids long. Germline V gene sequence: CDR1 SGDLS, CDR2 YYNGEE. Germline trimming cut 0 bases from V and 6 bases from J; bases unmatched to any gene: 8. The CDR3 reads CASSVASGGRPGELFF. In DNA form, the CDR3 reads TGTGCCAGCAGCGTAGCTTCGGGAGGACGCCCCGGGGAGCTGTTTTTT.

The chain combines TRBV7-2 with TRBJ2-7, with D unclear. CDR3 length equals 14 residues. Germline loops: CDR1 SGHTA, CDR2 FQGNSA. V lost 1 base to trimming and J lost 1 base, with 8 bases between them. CDR3 protein: CASSLDWASYEQYF. Here the CDR3 DNA reads TGTGCCAGCAGCTTAGACTGGGCGTCCTACGAGCAGTACTTC.